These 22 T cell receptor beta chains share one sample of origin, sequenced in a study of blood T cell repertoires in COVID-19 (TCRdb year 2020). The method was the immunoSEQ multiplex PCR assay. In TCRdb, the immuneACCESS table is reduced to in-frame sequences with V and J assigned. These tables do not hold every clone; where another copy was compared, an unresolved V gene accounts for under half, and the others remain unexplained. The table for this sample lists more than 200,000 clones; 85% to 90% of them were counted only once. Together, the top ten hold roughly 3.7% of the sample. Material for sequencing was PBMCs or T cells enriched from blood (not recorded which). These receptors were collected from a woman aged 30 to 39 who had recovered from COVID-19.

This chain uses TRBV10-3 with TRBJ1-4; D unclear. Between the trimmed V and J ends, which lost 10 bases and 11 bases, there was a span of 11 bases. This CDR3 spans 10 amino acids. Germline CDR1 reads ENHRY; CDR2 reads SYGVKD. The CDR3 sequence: CATGEEKLFF. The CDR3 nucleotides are TGTGCCACCGGGGAGGAGAAACTGTTTTTT.

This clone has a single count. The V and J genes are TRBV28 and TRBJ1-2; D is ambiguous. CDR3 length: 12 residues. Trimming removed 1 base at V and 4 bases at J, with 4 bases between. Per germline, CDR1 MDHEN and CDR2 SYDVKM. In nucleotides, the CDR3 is TGTGCCAGCAGTTTATTGAGCTATGGCTACACCTTC. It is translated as CASSLLSYGYTF.

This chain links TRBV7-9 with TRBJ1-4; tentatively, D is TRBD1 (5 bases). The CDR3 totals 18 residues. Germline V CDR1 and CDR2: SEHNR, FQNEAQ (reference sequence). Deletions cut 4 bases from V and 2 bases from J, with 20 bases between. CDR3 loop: CASSSLNWGSLTNEKLFF. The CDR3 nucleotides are TGTGCCAGCAGCTCGCTTAATTGGGGCAGCCTTACTAATGAAAAACTGTTTTTT.

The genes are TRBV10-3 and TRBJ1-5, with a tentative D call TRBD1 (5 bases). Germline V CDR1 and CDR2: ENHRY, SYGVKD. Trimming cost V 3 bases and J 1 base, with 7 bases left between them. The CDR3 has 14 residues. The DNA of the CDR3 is TGTGCCATCAGTGATACAGGCAGCAATCAGCCCCAGCATTTT. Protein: CAISDTGSNQPQHF.

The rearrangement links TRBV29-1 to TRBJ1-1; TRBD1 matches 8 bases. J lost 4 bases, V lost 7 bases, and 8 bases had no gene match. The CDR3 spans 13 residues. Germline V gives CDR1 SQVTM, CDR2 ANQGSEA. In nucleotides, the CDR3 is TGCAGCGGGAATACAGGGGGTGGCACTGAAGCTTTCTTT. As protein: CSGNTGGGTEAFF.

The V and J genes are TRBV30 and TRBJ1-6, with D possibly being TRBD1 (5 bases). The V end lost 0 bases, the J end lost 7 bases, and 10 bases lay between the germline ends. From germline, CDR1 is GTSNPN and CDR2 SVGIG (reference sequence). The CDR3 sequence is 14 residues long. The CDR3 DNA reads TGTGCCTGGAGTGTGGGCGGGGACAATTCACCCCTCCACTTT. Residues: CAWSVGGDNSPLHF.

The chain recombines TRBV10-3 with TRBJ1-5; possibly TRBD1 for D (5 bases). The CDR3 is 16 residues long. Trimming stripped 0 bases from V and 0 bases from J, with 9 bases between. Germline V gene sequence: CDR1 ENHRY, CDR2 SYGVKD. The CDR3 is CAISESEGDSNQPQHF. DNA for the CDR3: TGTGCCATCAGTGAGTCGGAAGGGGATAGCAATCAGCCCCAGCATTTT.

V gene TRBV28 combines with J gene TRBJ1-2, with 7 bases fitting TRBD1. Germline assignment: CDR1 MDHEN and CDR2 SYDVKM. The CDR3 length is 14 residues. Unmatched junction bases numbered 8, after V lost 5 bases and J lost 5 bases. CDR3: CASSPQNRGYGYTF. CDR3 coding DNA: TGTGCCAGCAGTCCACAGAACAGGGGATATGGCTACACCTTC.

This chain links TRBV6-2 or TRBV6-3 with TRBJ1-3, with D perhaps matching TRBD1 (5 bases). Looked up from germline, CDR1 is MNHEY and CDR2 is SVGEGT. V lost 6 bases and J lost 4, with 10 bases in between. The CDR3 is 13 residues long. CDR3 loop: CASSPWTGNTIYF. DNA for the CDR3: TGTGCCAGCAGCCCATGGACAGGAAACACCATATATTTT.

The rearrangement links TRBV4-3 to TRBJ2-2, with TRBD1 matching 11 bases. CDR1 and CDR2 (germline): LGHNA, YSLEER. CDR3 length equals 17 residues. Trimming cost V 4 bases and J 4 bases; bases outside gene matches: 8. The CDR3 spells CASSRSGGTGGTGELFF. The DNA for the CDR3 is TGCGCCAGCAGCCGCTCCGGGGGGACAGGGGGCACCGGGGAGCTGTTTTTT.

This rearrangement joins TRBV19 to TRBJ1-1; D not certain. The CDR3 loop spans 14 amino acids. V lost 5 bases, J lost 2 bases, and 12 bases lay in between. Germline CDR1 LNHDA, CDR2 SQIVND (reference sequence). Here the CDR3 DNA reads TGTGCCAGTAGTGAGGGAGTTGACAACACTGAAGCTTTCTTT. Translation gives CASSEGVDNTEAFF.

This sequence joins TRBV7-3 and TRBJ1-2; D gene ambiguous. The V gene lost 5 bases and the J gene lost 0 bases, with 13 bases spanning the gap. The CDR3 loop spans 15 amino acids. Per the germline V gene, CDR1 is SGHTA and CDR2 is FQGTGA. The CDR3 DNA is TGTGCCAGCAGCCCCTCCGCTCAGGCTAACTATGGCTACACCTTC. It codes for CASSPSAQANYGYTF.

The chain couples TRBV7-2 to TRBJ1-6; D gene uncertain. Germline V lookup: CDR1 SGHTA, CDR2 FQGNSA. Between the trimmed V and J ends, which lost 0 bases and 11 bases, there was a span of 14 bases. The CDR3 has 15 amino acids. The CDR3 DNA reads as TGTGCCAGCAGCTTAGCAATGGGTAGGAGCGCACCCCTCCACTTT. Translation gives CASSLAMGRSAPLHF.

CDR3 residues: CAWSVFVTANYGYTF. DNA of the CDR3: TGTGCCTGGAGTGTATTCGTCACAGCTAACTATGGCTACACCTTC. The chain is built from TRBV30 and TRBJ1-2, with D unresolved. This CDR3 has 15 residues. The V gene's germline CDR1 is GTSNPN and CDR2 SVGIG (reference sequence). Between the trimmed V and J ends, which lost 0 bases and 0 bases, there was a span of 11 bases. Using reference TRBV30 and TRBJ1-2 for the parts outside the CDR3, the full variable domain is SQTIHQWPATLVQPVGSPLSLECTVEGTSNPNLYWYRQAAGRGLQLLFYSVGIGQISSEVPQNLSASRPQDRQFILSSKKLLLSDSGFYLCAWSVFVTANYGYTFGSGTRLTVV.

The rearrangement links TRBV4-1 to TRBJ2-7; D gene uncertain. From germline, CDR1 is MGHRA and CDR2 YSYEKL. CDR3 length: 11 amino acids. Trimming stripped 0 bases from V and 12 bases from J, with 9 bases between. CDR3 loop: CASSQERKLYF. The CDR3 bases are TGCGCCAGCAGCCAAGAGAGGAAGTTGTACTTC.

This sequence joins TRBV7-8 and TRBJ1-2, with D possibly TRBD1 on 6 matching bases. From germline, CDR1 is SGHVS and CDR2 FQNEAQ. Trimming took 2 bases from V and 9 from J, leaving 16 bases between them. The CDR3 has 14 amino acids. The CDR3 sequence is CASSLRHREGSYTF. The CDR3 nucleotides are TGTGCCAGCAGCTTACGGCACAGGGAGGGGAGCTACACCTTC.

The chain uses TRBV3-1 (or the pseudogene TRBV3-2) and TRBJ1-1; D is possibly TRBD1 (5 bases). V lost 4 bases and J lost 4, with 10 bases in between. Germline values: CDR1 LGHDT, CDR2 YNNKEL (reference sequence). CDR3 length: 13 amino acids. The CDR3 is CASSLKTVTEAFF. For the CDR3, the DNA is TGTGCCAGCAGCCTCAAGACAGTCACTGAAGCTTTCTTT.

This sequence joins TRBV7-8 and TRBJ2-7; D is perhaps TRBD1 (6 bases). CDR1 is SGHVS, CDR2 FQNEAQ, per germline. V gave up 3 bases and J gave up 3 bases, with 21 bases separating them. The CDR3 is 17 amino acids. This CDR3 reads CASSFGSNRDNHYEQYF. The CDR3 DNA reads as TGTGCCAGCAGCTTCGGGTCTAATAGGGACAACCACTACGAGCAGTACTTC.

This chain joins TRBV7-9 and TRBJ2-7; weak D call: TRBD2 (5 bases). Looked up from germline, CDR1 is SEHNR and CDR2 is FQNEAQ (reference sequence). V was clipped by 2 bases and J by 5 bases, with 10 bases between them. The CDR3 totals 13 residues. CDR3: CASSLSGENEQYF. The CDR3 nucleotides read TGTGCCAGCAGCTTATCCGGGGAGAACGAGCAGTACTTC.

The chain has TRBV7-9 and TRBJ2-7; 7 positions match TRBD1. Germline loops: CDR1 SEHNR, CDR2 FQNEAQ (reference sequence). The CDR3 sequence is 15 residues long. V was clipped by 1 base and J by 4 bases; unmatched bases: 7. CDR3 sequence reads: CASSLEGTAIYEQYF. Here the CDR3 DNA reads TGTGCCAGCAGCTTAGAAGGGACAGCCATTTACGAGCAGTACTTC.

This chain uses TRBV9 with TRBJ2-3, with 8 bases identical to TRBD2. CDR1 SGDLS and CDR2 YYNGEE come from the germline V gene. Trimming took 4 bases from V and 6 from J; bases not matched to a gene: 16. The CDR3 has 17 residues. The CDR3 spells CASSPRVASGLWDTQYF. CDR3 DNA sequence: TGTGCCAGCAGCCCGAGGGTGGCTAGCGGGTTATGGGATACGCAGTATTTT.

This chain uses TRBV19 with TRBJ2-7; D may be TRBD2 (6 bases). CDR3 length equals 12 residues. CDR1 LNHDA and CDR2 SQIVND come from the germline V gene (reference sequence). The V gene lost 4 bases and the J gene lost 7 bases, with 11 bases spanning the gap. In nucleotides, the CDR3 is TGTGCCAGTAGTAGGGAGGCAGGGGAGCAGTACTTC. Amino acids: CASSREAGEQYF.